A selection of T cell receptor beta chains follows, all from one sample in a study of somatic mutations in cytotoxic T cells in rheumatoid arthritis. Here immunoSEQ multiplex PCR was the method, and the copy in TCRdb shows in-frame clones only, minus some. The sample has roughly 13,000 clones, around 78% seen once; the top ten hold 7.4%. Sequences were obtained from CD8+ T cells sorted from blood. These receptors all come from an adult with rheumatoid arthritis. The CDR3 runs from the conserved cysteine through the conserved F or W. D genes are given only for firm matches. Expanded clones are given a class, and other clones once, few, many or no size at all.

TRBJ2-2 | - | few | TRBV9 | CASSTRRGRDTGELFF | TGTGCCAGCAGCACAAGGAGGGGGCGCGACACCGGGGAGCTGTTTTTT
TRBJ2-7 | - | - | TRBV6-5 | CASSYRTGYYEQYF | TGTGCCAGCAGTTATCGTACGGGCTATTACGAGCAGTACTTC
TRBJ1-6 | - | - | TRBV28 | CASRPTLMVSPLHF | TGTGCCAGCAGGCCGACCCTGATGGTTTCACCCCTCCACTTT
TRBJ1-1 | - | - | TRBV30 | CARGEGISEAFF | TGTGCCCGTGGAGAGGGGATCTCTGAAGCTTTCTTT
TRBJ1-6 | TRBD1 | few | TRBV18 | CASSQSGGTENSPLHF | TGTGCCAGCTCACAATCCGGCGGGACAGAAAATTCACCCCTCCACTTT
TRBJ1-2 | TRBD1 | - | TRBV5-4 | CASSFRGGDGYTF | TGTGCCAGCAGCTTCCGAGGGGGCGATGGCTACACCTTC
TRBJ1-4 | TRBD1 | - | TRBV28 | CASSSPDRGLGGEKLFF | TGTGCCAGCAGTTCCCCGGACAGGGGGCTAGGTGGGGAAAAACTGTTTTTT
TRBJ2-2 | - | - | TRBV7-7 | CASTSGRGPETGELFF | TGTGCCAGCACCAGCGGGCGGGGGCCGGAAACCGGGGAGCTGTTTTTT
TRBJ2-1 | TRBD1 | - | TRBV27 | CASSWDRGYNEQFF | TGTGCCAGCAGTTGGGACAGGGGGTACAATGAGCAGTTCTTC
TRBJ1-2 | - | - | TRBV15 | CATSRDKAGSYGYTF | TGTGCCACCAGCAGAGATAAAGCAGGGAGTTATGGCTACACCTTC
TRBJ1-2 | - | - | TRBV6-5 | CASSPGRGYTF | TGTGCCAGCAGCCCAGGGAGGGGCTACACCTTC
TRBJ1-3 | - | - | TRBV27 | CASRAGIGPGNTIYF | TGTGCCAGCAGAGCAGGGATAGGACCTGGAAACACCATATATTTT
TRBJ2-3 | - | - | TRBV11-2 | CASSLGARFTTDTQYF | TGTGCCAGCAGCTTAGGGGCCAGGTTTACGACAGATACGCAGTATTTT
TRBJ1-1 | - | - | TRBV14 | CASSPSKMLVGPNTEAFF | TGTGCCAGCAGCCCCTCGAAAATGTTGGTCGGCCCGAACACTGAAGCTTTCTTT
TRBJ2-7 | TRBD1 | - | TRBV9 | CASSAGTESYEQYF | TGTGCCAGCAGCGCCGGGACAGAATCCTACGAGCAGTACTTC
TRBJ1-2 | - | few | TRBV7-8 | CASSFADGYEVAYGYTF | TGTGCCAGCAGCTTTGCCGACGGGTATGAGGTGGCCTATGGCTACACCTTC
TRBJ1-2 | TRBD1 | - | TRBV9 | CASSVSTGEGYTF | TGTGCCAGCAGTGTATCGACAGGGGAAGGCTACACCTTC
TRBJ1-2 | TRBD1 | - | TRBV5-6 | CASSSLSRDSTLASNTF | TGTGCCAGCAGCTCCTTGTCCCGGGACAGCACACTAGCCTCCAACACCTTC
TRBJ1-3 | - | - | TRBV10-3 | CAISESMAAPSGNTIYF | TGTGCCATCAGTGAGTCGATGGCAGCACCCTCTGGAAACACCATATATTTT
TRBJ2-1 | - | few | TRBV28 | CASSRRGGINEQFF | TGTGCCAGCAGTCGGAGGGGGGGGATCAATGAGCAGTTCTTC
TRBJ2-7 | TRBD2 | - | TRBV6-5 | CASSPSGGTYEQYF | TGTGCCAGCAGTCCAAGCGGGGGGACCTACGAGCAGTACTTC
TRBJ1-2 | TRBD1 | - | TRBV19 | CASSIVPGQGSGYTF | TGTGCCAGTAGTATAGTCCCCGGACAGGGAAGTGGCTACACCTTC
TRBJ2-2 | TRBD2 | - | TRBV9 | CASSVPGTSGNTGELFF | TGTGCCAGCAGCGTCCCCGGGACTAGCGGTAACACCGGGGAGCTGTTTTTT
TRBJ1-1 | - | - | TRBV7-6 | CASSLESTEAFF | TGTGCCAGCAGCTTAGAATCCACTGAAGCTTTCTTT
TRBJ1-2 | - | - | TRBV6-6 | CASSYSNSVNYGYTF | TGTGCCAGCAGTTACTCGAATTCTGTTAACTATGGCTACACCTTC
TRBJ2-7 | TRBD2 | medium-sized | TRBV28 | CASSFPILAGRYEQYF | TGTGCCAGCAGTTTCCCGATACTAGCGGGGAGATACGAGCAGTACTTC
TRBJ1-2 | - | - | TRBV7-9 | CASSLETRYGYTF | TGTGCCAGCAGCTTAGAGACTCGCTATGGCTACACCTTC
TRBJ2-3 | - | - | TRBV11-2 | CASSLAKRWSDTQYF | TGTGCCAGCAGCTTAGCAAAGCGGTGGTCAGATACGCAGTATTTT
TRBJ1-1 | - | - | TRBV4-2 | CASSQVTGGSTEAFF | TGTGCCAGCAGCCAAGTAACCGGCGGGTCCACTGAAGCTTTCTTT
TRBJ1-1 | - | - | TRBV10-1 | CASSERGNTEAFF | TGCGCCAGCAGTGAGAGAGGGAACACTGAAGCTTTCTTT
TRBJ2-1 | - | - | TRBV14 | CASSQTGHNEQFF | TGTGCCAGCAGTCAAACTGGTCACAATGAGCAGTTCTTC
TRBJ2-7 | - | - | TRBV6-1 | CASRGSGNSYEQYF | TGTGCCAGCAGGGGGAGTGGGAATTCCTACGAGCAGTACTTC
TRBJ1-2 | - | - | TRBV4-1 | CASSPFSTSFYGYTF | TGCGCCAGCAGCCCGTTTAGTACGTCATTTTATGGCTACACCTTC
TRBJ2-3 | - | once | TRBV2 | CASSERMGITDTQYF | TGTGCCAGCAGTGAAAGAATGGGAATCACAGATACGCAGTATTTT
TRBJ2-3 | TRBD2 | - | TRBV9 | CASSEEREGTDTQYF | TGTGCCAGCAGCGAGGAGCGGGAGGGCACAGATACGCAGTATTTT
TRBJ1-6 | - | - | TRBV28 | CASSSSQPLHF | TGTGCCAGCAGCTCCTCCCAACCCCTCCACTTT
TRBJ2-5 | - | - | TRBV5-6 | CASSLGLGEETQYF | TGTGCCAGCAGCTTGGGGCTAGGGGAAGAGACCCAGTACTTC
TRBJ2-7 | - | - | TRBV7-9 | CASSSPRRGEQYF | TGTGCCAGCAGCTCACCCAGGCGCGGCGAGCAGTACTTC
TRBJ2-7 | - | once | TRBV5-1 | CASSLESGASSYEQYF | TGCGCCAGCAGCTTGGAATCTGGGGCCTCCTCCTACGAGCAGTACTTC
TRBJ1-1 | - | - | TRBV7-8 | CASSTPVGITEAFF | TGTGCCAGCAGCACCCCGGTGGGGATCACTGAAGCTTTCTTT
TRBJ2-7 | - | - | TRBV11-2 | CASSLGAYEQYF | TGTGCCAGCAGCTTAGGGGCCTACGAGCAGTACTTC
TRBJ2-3 | - | - | TRBV28 | CASRGFTDTQYF | TGTGCCAGCAGGGGTTTCACAGATACGCAGTATTTT
TRBJ2-3 | - | - | TRBV30 | CAWGWRADTQYF | TGTGCCTGGGGGTGGAGGGCAGATACGCAGTATTTT
TRBJ2-5 | TRBD2 | - | TRBV19 | CASCCPGLAGDETQYF | TGTGCCAGCTGCTGTCCGGGACTAGCGGGAGACGAGACCCAGTACTTC
TRBJ1-2 | - | few | TRBV5-6 | CASSLGANYGYTF | TGTGCCAGCAGCTTGGGAGCTAACTATGGCTACACCTTC
TRBJ2-3 | TRBD2 | medium-sized | TRBV7-9 | CASSKRSGLAGGTDTQYF | TGTGCCAGCAGCAAACGTTCGGGCCTAGCGGGGGGCACAGATACGCAGTATTTT
TRBJ1-1 | - | - | TRBV25-1 | CASSKVRDEAFF | TGTGCCAGCAGTAAAGTAAGGGATGAAGCTTTCTTT
TRBJ2-7 | - | once | TRBV28 | CASSLSGASYEQYF | TGTGCCAGCAGTTTATCAGGGGCGTCCTACGAGCAGTACTTC
TRBJ1-5 | - | - | TRBV19 | CASRWARGHAAPQHF | TGTGCCAGTAGATGGGCCCGAGGACATGCTGCGCCCCAGCATTTT
TRBJ2-1 | TRBD1 | - | TRBV6-6 | CASRLWTGRYNEQFF | TGTGCCAGCAGACTTTGGACAGGGCGTTACAATGAGCAGTTCTTC
TRBJ1-2 | - | - | TRBV4-1 | CASSQDVPSGANYGYTF | TGCGCCAGCAGCCAAGATGTCCCCTCAGGCGCCAATTATGGCTACACCTTC
TRBJ1-3 | - | - | TRBV18 | CASSLLERWRPGNTIYF | TGTGCCAGCTCACTTCTCGAAAGGTGGAGGCCTGGAAACACCATATATTTT
TRBJ2-7 | - | - | TRBV27 | CASSFLGVEDEQYF | TGTGCCAGCAGTTTCCTTGGGGTTGAGGACGAGCAGTACTTC
TRBJ2-2 | - | - | TRBV6-5 | CASSYGGTGELFF | TGCGCCAGCAGTTACGGAGGAACCGGGGAGCTGTTTTTT
TRBJ1-1 | - | few | TRBV10-2 | CASTGLNTEAFF | TGCGCCAGCACCGGACTGAACACTGAAGCTTTCTTT
TRBJ2-2 | - | - | TRBV10-3 | CAIMGSTGELFF | TGTGCCATCATGGGCAGCACCGGGGAGCTGTTTTTT
TRBJ2-1 | - | - | TRBV28 | CASTWGKGEQFF | TGTGCCAGCACCTGGGGGAAGGGAGAGCAGTTCTTC
TRBJ2-1 | TRBD2 | - | TRBV7-9 | CASITGGLNEQFF | TGTGCCAGCATCACGGGAGGTCTCAATGAGCAGTTCTTC
TRBJ2-3 | TRBD2 | once | TRBV9 | CASSANLKRGGNTDTQYF | TGTGCCAGCAGCGCAAATCTCAAGCGGGGGGGGAACACAGATACGCAGTATTTT
TRBJ2-1 | TRBD1 | - | TRBV13 | CASSLGGRGPYNEQFF | TGTGCCAGCAGCTTAGGAGGCAGGGGGCCCTACAATGAGCAGTTCTTC